The TCR beta chain under discussion was sequenced for a study of blood T cells in healthy people across ages. Study-level results: Higher naive T cell percentage went strongly together with higher TCR beta diversity.

Per-sample yields of isolated PBMCs were at least 7 million. Deletions cut 3 bases from V and 4 bases from J, with 18 bases between. From germline, CDR1 is MGHRA and CDR2 YSYEKL. This CDR3 contains 16 residues. Concerning this clonotype: Its specificity is unknown.

Combining a sample-barcoded 5' primer with a J-beta primer mix, a second PCR ran for about 7 to 12 cycles. A minimum of 3 million CDR3-containing paired-end reads was obtained for each sample. Via MiXCR, TCRdb re-called the 5' RACE reads, giving one row per CDR3 protein. The sample lists over a million distinct CDR3 sequences, 35% to 45% seen once, with about 3.8% in the top ten. The genes are TRBV4-1 and TRBJ2-5, with D perhaps TRBD1 (5 bases). The sequencing sample was made of blood. The origin of this receptor is a woman aged 18-29 years in good health. The CDR3 DNA reads TGCGCCAGCAGCCACCTCTTCAGGGTAGAGAGAGAGACCCAGTACTTC. Protein sequence: CASSHLFRVERETQYF.